The 24 T cell receptor beta chains below were found in one sample sequenced in a study of blood T cell repertoires in COVID-19. Profiled with immunoSEQ multiplex PCR; TCRdb holds only in-frame clones, not every one. Here the sample spans about 260,000 clones, over 70% being singletons. The sequenced material came from peripheral blood. All receptors come from a woman aged 40 to 50 who had recovered from COVID-19.

This clone has only one observation. The chain couples TRBV6-6 to TRBJ2-3, with D perhaps matching TRBD2 (5 bases). Germline V gives CDR1 MNHNY, CDR2 SVGAGI (reference sequence). CDR3 length: 14 residues. Trimming cost V 7 bases and J 3 bases, with 14 bases left between them. As DNA, the CDR3 is TGTGCCAGCAATCGGTTCGGACTGACAGATACGCAGTATTTT. It codes for CASNRFGLTDTQYF.

The chain uses TRBV5-1 and TRBJ1-1; D unresolved. The V gene lost 3 bases and the J gene lost 4 bases, with 10 bases spanning the gap. CDR1 is SGHRS and CDR2 is YFSETQ in the germline V gene. The CDR3 has 13 residues. The CDR3 is CASSSGASTEAFF. CDR3 nucleotides: TGCGCCAGCAGCTCCGGAGCGAGCACTGAAGCTTTCTTT.

This clone showed up just once. The chain carries TRBV5-1 and TRBJ2-5, with TRBD2 matching 9 bases. The CDR3 has 16 amino acids. J was trimmed by 1 base and V by 1 base; bases with no gene match: 5. The V gene's germline CDR1 is SGHRS and CDR2 YFSETQ. The CDR3 DNA is TGCGCCAGCAGCTTGTCGGTTAGCGGGGGCCAAGAGACCCAGTACTTC. It is translated as CASSLSVSGGQETQYF.

The V and J genes are TRBV5-6 and TRBJ2-2, with D tentatively TRBD2 (6 bases). The germline V and J ends were trimmed by 6 bases and 5 bases, with 17 bases remaining between them. The CDR3 length is 15 residues. Germline V gene sequence: CDR1 SGHDT, CDR2 YYEEEE. CDR3 loop: CASNPAGLETGELFF. For the CDR3, the DNA is TGTGCCAGCAACCCTGCGGGGCTAGAGACCGGGGAGCTGTTTTTT.

Comment on this clone: An end of the junction differs from the germline gene, which may be a read error. CDR3 bases: TGTGCCAGCAGCTACAGGGGAATGGGGTTTTTT. It encodes CASSYRGMGFF. The V and J genes are TRBV11-2 and TRBJ1-1, with 7 bases aligning to TRBD1. The CDR3 contains 11 residues. From germline, CDR1 is SGHAT and CDR2 FQNNGV.

The J gene is TRBJ2-4, the V gene TRBV11-2, with 7 nucleotides matching TRBD2. The CDR3 runs to 15 residues. Germline-derived CDR1 and CDR2 are SGHAT and FQNNGV. V lost 4 bases to trimming and J lost 2 bases; unmatched junction nucleotides: 5. In DNA, the CDR3 is TGTGCCAGCAGCTCCAGGGAGGGGACCAAAAACATTCAGTACTTC. It yields the protein CASSSREGTKNIQYF.

V and J are TRBV6-5 and TRBJ1-3, with 8 nucleotides matching TRBD1. The junction had 7 bases not matched to a gene; V was cut back by 7 bases and J by 2 bases. Germline V gene data show CDR1 as MNHEY and CDR2 as SVGAGI. This CDR3 is 15 amino acids long. CDR3 coding DNA: TGTGCCAGCAACGGCCAGGGGGCGGCTGGAAACACCATATATTTT. It translates to CASNGQGAAGNTIYF.

This chain uses TRBV28 with TRBJ1-5; D might be TRBD1 (5 bases). Trimming left V 3 bases short and J 3 bases short, with 15 bases between. CDR3 length: 16 amino acids. The germline V gene encodes CDR1 MDHEN and CDR2 SYDVKM. DNA for the CDR3: TGTGCCAGCAGTTTGGGACTTGGGGCCTTCAATCAGCCCCAGCATTTT. Its translation: CASSLGLGAFNQPQHF.

This clone was counted a single time. This rearrangement joins TRBV6-5 to TRBJ1-6, with D maybe TRBD1 (5 bases). Germline V gene lookup returns CDR1 MNHEY and CDR2 SVGAGI. Between the trimmed V and J ends, which lost 4 bases and 13 bases, there was a span of 17 bases. The CDR3 runs 14 residues. CDR3 in DNA: TGTGCCAGCAGTTTTTCCGGGACTTCAACCCCCCTCCACTTT. This translates into CASSFSGTSTPLHF.

J is TRBJ2-2 and V is TRBV11-3; TRBD2 aligns across 9 bases. Germline V lookup: CDR1 SGHNT, CDR2 YENEEA. This CDR3 contains 17 residues. V lost 2 bases and J lost 2; bases outside the gene matches: 6. DNA of the CDR3: TGTGCCAGCAGCTTAAAAGCGGGGGGACCTAACACCGGGGAGCTGTTTTTT. Amino acid sequence: CASSLKAGGPNTGELFF.

The gene calls are TRBV5-4 and TRBJ2-2, with 8 bases identical to TRBD1. Germline V gene data show CDR1 as SGHNT and CDR2 as YYREEE (reference sequence). The length of the CDR3 is 15 residues. Losses at the gene ends were 1 base for V and 5 bases for J; bases not matched to a gene: 4. The DNA for the CDR3 is TGTGCCAGCAGCTTGTTACAGGGGGGAACCGGGGAGCTGTTTTTT. It specifies CASSLLQGGTGELFF.

The chain is built from TRBV5-1 and TRBJ2-5; no definite D call. This CDR3 contains 13 residues. Trimming pared 4 bases from V and 0 bases from J, leaving 7 bases between. The germline V gene encodes CDR1 SGHRS and CDR2 YFSETQ. As DNA, the CDR3 is TGCGCCAGCAGCCCGGAGTACCAAGAGACCCAGTACTTC. Protein: CASSPEYQETQYF.

The chain employs TRBV2 and TRBJ2-5, with D maybe TRBD1 (6 bases). The CDR3 loop spans 14 amino acids. V lost 7 bases, J lost 1 base, and 13 bases lay in between. Germline assignment: CDR1 SNHLY and CDR2 FYNNEI. The CDR3: CASTPTGTQETQYF. In nucleotides, the CDR3 is TGTGCCAGCACTCCTACAGGGACCCAAGAGACCCAGTACTTC.

The chain joins TRBV27 to TRBJ1-2; 8 bases are shared with TRBD1. This CDR3 is 14 amino acids long. In germline, CDR1 is MNHEY, CDR2 SMNVEV (reference sequence). Trimming removed 5 bases from V and 3 bases from J; junction bases left unmatched: 5. CDR3 DNA sequence: TGTGCCAGCAGTGTTGCAGGGGGCCACTATGGCTACACCTTC. Amino acid sequence: CASSVAGGHYGYTF.

The chain uses TRBV5-1 and TRBJ1-2; 7 bases fit TRBD1. Germline lookup yields CDR1 SGHRS and CDR2 YFSETQ. This CDR3 region has 15 residues. Germline trimming cut 5 bases from V and 2 bases from J; bases unmatched to any gene: 9. CDR3 DNA sequence: TGCGCCAGCAGGACAGGGTCGGGGGCCAACTATGGCTACACCTTC. Its protein product is CASRTGSGANYGYTF.

The gene calls are TRBV19 and TRBJ1-5, with 8 bases aligning to TRBD1. CDR3 length equals 18 residues. Germline values: CDR1 LNHDA, CDR2 SQIVND (reference sequence). With V trimmed by 9 bases and J by 1 base, 17 bases remained unmatched. Written as DNA, the CDR3 is TGTGCCAGCCACACCTCCGGGACAGGATTTGGAAGCAATCAGCCCCAGCATTTT. Translated: CASHTSGTGFGSNQPQHF.

V is TRBV12-2 and J is TRBJ1-1. TRBV12-2 is given as a pseudogene. This CDR3 contains 16 residues. CDR3: CASRLGDGIKNTEAFF. CDR3 nucleotides: TGTGCAAGTCGCTTGGGAGATGGGATAAAGAACACTGAAGCTTTCTTT.

In its sample, this clone was seen once. The rearrangement uses TRBV6-5 and TRBJ2-7; D possibly corresponds to TRBD1 (6 bases). The V end lost 5 bases, the J end lost 4 bases, and 9 bases lay between the germline ends. CDR1 is MNHEY, CDR2 SVGAGI, per germline. This CDR3 region has 12 residues. This CDR3 reads CASSPRGYEQYF. CDR3 DNA: TGTGCCAGCAGTCCCAGGGGTTACGAGCAGTACTTC.

The J gene is TRBJ2-5, the V gene TRBV27; 8 bases match TRBD2. Germline V gene lookup returns CDR1 MNHEY and CDR2 SMNVEV (reference sequence). Trimming at V came to 6 bases and at J to 5 bases, leaving 8 bases not matched to a gene. The CDR3 covers 14 residues. The CDR3 region is CASSHLRGGETQYF. The CDR3 DNA reads as TGTGCCAGCAGCCACCTCCGGGGGGGGGAGACCCAGTACTTC.

The rearrangement joins TRBV5-4 to TRBJ2-1, with TRBD1 matching over 7 bases. Losses at the gene ends were 4 bases for V and 0 bases for J; bases not matched to a gene: 4. Germline V gene lookup returns CDR1 SGHNT and CDR2 YYREEE (reference sequence). The CDR3 is 15 amino acids. The CDR3 spells CASSKQGSSYNEQFF. For the CDR3, the DNA is TGTGCCAGCAGCAAACAGGGGAGCTCCTACAATGAGCAGTTCTTC.

This clone appeared a single time. This rearrangement joins TRBV15 to TRBJ1-5; no definite D call. The CDR3 runs to 13 residues. V shed 3 bases and J shed 5 bases, with 8 bases lying between them. CDR1 is LNHNV and CDR2 is YYDKDF in the germline V gene (reference sequence). The CDR3 bases are TGTGCCACCAGCAGCGGTCCCGATCAGCCCCAGCATTTT. It yields the protein CATSSGPDQPQHF. The variable domain in full, with the rest retrieved from reference TRBV15 and TRBJ1-5, is DAMVIQNPRYQVTQFGKPVTLSCSQTLNHNVMYWYQQKSSQAPKLLFHYYDKDFNNEADTPDNFQSRRPNTSFCFLDIRSPGLGDTAMYLCATSSGPDQPQHFGDGTRLSIL.

The chain employs TRBV27 and TRBJ1-3; D is undetermined. Germline V gene data show CDR1 as MNHEY and CDR2 as SMNVEV (reference sequence). The length of the CDR3 is 19 residues. Between the trimmed V and J ends, which lost 1 base and 0 bases, there was a span of 19 bases. This CDR3 is CASSLLGRPTSTSGNTIYF. Here the CDR3 DNA reads TGTGCCAGCAGTTTATTGGGCAGGCCGACAAGCACCTCTGGAAACACCATATATTTT.

The J gene is TRBJ1-2, the V gene TRBV10-3; D call uncertain. V was shortened by 2 bases and J by 4 bases, with 11 bases between the two germline ends. There are 14 residues in the CDR3. The V gene's germline CDR1 is ENHRY and CDR2 SYGVKD. CDR3 nucleotides: TGTGCCATCAGTGAGGGCTTTCCCCCCTATGGCTACACCTTC. Translated: CAISEGFPPYGYTF.

The chain joins TRBV5-8 to TRBJ1-1, with D tentatively TRBD1 (5 bases). The CDR3 loop spans 14 amino acids. Germline CDR1 reads SGHTS; CDR2 reads YDEGEE. V gave up 0 bases and J gave up 3 bases, with 9 bases separating them. The CDR3 region has the DNA TGTGCCAGCAGCTTGGGTGGAGGGGACACTGAAGCTTTCTTT. Translating gives CASSLGGGDTEAFF.